This entry lists 5 T cell receptor beta chains sequenced from one sample in a study of response to subunit inactivated influenza vaccine. Each CDR3 protein is one row after TCRdb ran MiXCR on the RT-PCR reads. The sample has about 240,000 distinct CDR3 sequences, more than 9% seen once. Sequencing was performed on non-naive T cells sorted from PBMCs, taken less than 15 days before vaccination. These receptors were taken from a man aged 50 to 60 who received an inactivated influenza vaccine.

This chain connects TRBV15 to TRBJ2-3; TRBD1 might be the D (5 bases). V was trimmed by 1 base and J by 2 bases, leaving 10 bases between them. Germline V gives CDR1 LNHNV, CDR2 YYDKDF (reference sequence). The CDR3 contains 15 residues. The CDR3 here is CATSRGGGSTDTQYF. CDR3 coding DNA: TGTGCCACCAGCAGAGGGGGCGGTTCCACAGATACGCAGTATTTT.

This clonotype has more than one count but fewer than ten. The chain is built from TRBV9 and TRBJ1-6; D call uncertain. CDR3 size: 14 residues. V was shortened by 0 bases and J by 2 bases, with 3 bases between the two germline ends. Germline V CDR1 and CDR2: SGDLS, YYNGEE. In DNA, the CDR3 is TGTGCCAGCAGCGTAGGGACCTATAATTCACCCCTCCACTTT. Translating gives CASSVGTYNSPLHF.

The chain has TRBV30 and TRBJ1-2; D is perhaps TRBD1 (5 bases). CDR1 GTSNPN and CDR2 SVGIG come from the germline V gene (reference sequence). The CDR3 covers 14 residues. Trimming left V 8 bases short and J 8 bases short, with 24 bases between. CDR3 sequence: CALLSALGGEGYTF. The CDR3 coding sequence is TGTGCCCTTCTGTCGGCTCTGGGGGGTGAAGGCTACACCTTC.

This clonotype was seen only a few times. V is TRBV12-3 or TRBV12-4 and J is TRBJ2-2; possible D gene TRBD1, 5 bases. The CDR3 length is 14 residues. Trimming took off 5 bases at V and 6 bases at J, with 13 bases between the two ends. The DNA of the CDR3 is TGTGCCAGCAGTGAACAGGAAGTGTCCGGGGAGCTGTTTTTT. Translation: CASSEQEVSGELFF.

This clonotype was observed at least ten times. The chain has TRBV5-1 and TRBJ2-1; TRBD2 agrees at 11 bases. This CDR3 contains 16 residues. CDR1 and CDR2 (germline): SGHRS, YFSETQ. V trimming: 0 bases; J trimming: 4 bases; junction bases outside the gene matches: 3. In nucleotides, the CDR3 is TGCGCCAGCAGCTTGGATACTAGCGGGGGTTACAATGAGCAGTTCTTC. Translating it yields CASSLDTSGGYNEQFF.